This T cell receptor (beta chain) is drawn from a study of blood T cells in healthy people across ages. The germline CDR1 and CDR2 sequences are MNHEY and SVGAGI. Germline trimming cut 6 bases from V and 8 bases from J; bases unmatched to any gene: 14. The CDR3 runs to 16 residues. Then a second PCR, running roughly 6 to 11 cycles, was carried out with a sample-barcoded 5' primer and a J-beta primer mix. TCRdb re-called the 5' RACE reads with MiXCR, one entry per CDR3 protein. This sample yields roughly 2 million distinct CDR3 sequences, of which around half are seen a single time; more than 2% belongs to the top ten.

The specimen was blood. The receptor was isolated from a woman aged 40 to 50 in good health. The chain uses TRBV6-5 and TRBJ2-1, with 9 bases that match TRBD1. In DNA form, the CDR3 reads TGTGCCAGCAGCTTACCCTTACAGGGGGCGATTTATGAGCAGTTCTTC. Translation gives CASSLPLQGAIYEQFF.